This T cell receptor beta chain was captured by sequencing in a study of neurological immune-mediated disorders. This clonotype is medium-sized. Its antigen is not identified. Sorted libraries drew on some 910,000 CD4+ or CD8+ T cells. The V end lost 4 bases, the J end lost 5 bases, and 10 bases lay between the germline ends. CDR3 length: 14 amino acids. CDR1 and CDR2 (germline): SGDLS, YYNGEE. Points from the study as a whole: One related-CDR3 cluster, which may be a signature, held the repertoires of 18 of 34 multiple sclerosis patients after phylogenetic grouping.

It was by 5'RACE with 10-nucleotide random UMIs that the cDNA was made. TCRdb ran MiXCR on the 5' RACE reads and lists one entry per CDR3 protein. The sample lists roughly 20,000 distinct CDR3 sequences, 17% occurring once. This receptor was obtained from a woman between 18 and 29 years old with multiple sclerosis. The chain links TRBV9 to TRBJ2-6; no reliable D call. The sample was CD8+ T cells from blood. The CDR3 spells CASSPWFWANVLTF. The CDR3 DNA reads TGTGCCAGCAGCCCGTGGTTTTGGGCCAACGTCCTGACTTTC. The variable domain in full, with the rest retrieved from reference TRBV9 and TRBJ2-6, is DSGVTQTPKHLITATGQRVTLRCSPRSGDLSVYWYQQSLDQGLQFLIQYYNGEERAKGNILERFSAQQFPDLHSELNLSSLELGDSALYFCASSPWFWANVLTFGAGSRLTVL.